A selection of T cell receptor beta chains follows, all from one sample in a study of T cells in Graves' hyperthyroidism and ophthalmopathy. TCRdb analysed the multiplex PCR reads with MiXCR anew, one entry per CDR3 protein. The sample carries about 280,000 distinct CDR3 sequences, 25% recorded once. Sequenced: blood. Receptors were obtained from a man aged 40-55 years with Graves' hyperthyroidism that later progressed to Graves' ophthalmopathy. Both conserved end residues are part of each CDR3.

v_call	cdr3_aa
TRBV6-1	CASTETGGYTF
TRBV5-6	CASSSEAKPYNEQFF
TRBV30	CAWSVVGAYEQYF
TRBV4-1	CASSSGLAGVFPGELFF
TRBV6-1	CASTAVDGETQYF
TRBV12-3/TRBV12-4	CALRKAWDTGELFF
TRBV27	CASSLSKRWVEAFF
TRBV6-7	CASIVRGEETQYF
TRBV6-5	CASSFEQGISYEQYF
TRBV12-3/TRBV12-4	CASSLILGIGETGNTIYF
TRBV20-1	CSAGDRGLQPQHF
TRBV28	CASSGTGIVLMYEQYF
TRBV10-3	CAISTGDYGYTF
TRBV30	CAWTSSGNTIYF
TRBV12-3/TRBV12-4	CASSLTGQLGEQYF
TRBV12-3/TRBV12-4	CASSSAAAYGYTF
TRBV11-1	CASSPPDRSNFYGYTF
TRBV6-2/TRBV6-3	CASSYPKGPQHF
TRBV2	CASSGGQTPYEQYF
TRBV7-9	CASSRGQGITGELFF
TRBV5-6	CASSLIMNTEAFF
TRBV12-3/TRBV12-4	CASGHGGSDYEQYF
TRBV19	CASSMRPGQYNQPQHF
TRBV19	CASSTRTGLSSYEQYF
TRBV18	CASSPGTGQNQPQHF
TRBV6-2/TRBV6-3	CASSYSIVYSNQPQHF
TRBV20-1	CSAPRGYGYTF
TRBV25-1	CASSAGLNNSPLHF
TRBV28	CASSLTVPYEQYF
TRBV7-6	CASSLGTSGRIYEQYF
TRBV5-1	CASSMLPGTNQPQHF
TRBV19	CASSISGYEAFF
TRBV6-5	CASSWDRLEWTQYF
TRBV3-1	CASSHYIQTSEETQYF
TRBV7-2	CASRGQFSGANVLTF
TRBV12-3/TRBV12-4	CASSLAANTEAFF
TRBV6-1	CASSEGFGNVGANVLTF
TRBV6-1	CASSEYVGTGIETQYF
TRBV6-1	CASSEAVDTGELFF
TRBV2	CASNGQGINLDSPLHF
TRBV6-1	CASSEEAPGRWDEQYF
TRBV20-1	CSANPDSQETQYF
TRBV7-2	CASSRGLGEGGQYF
TRBV19	CASKEGSEQYF
TRBV6-2/TRBV6-3	CASGSGRLSSTF
TRBV24-1	CATSDLGRGGQETQYF
TRBV12-3/TRBV12-4	CASSLAERARGPQHF
TRBV20-1	CSAIDEPNTGELFF
TRBV7-8	CASSSLVWATLNTGELFF
TRBV6-1	CASRELTGGSQPQHF
TRBV12-3/TRBV12-4	CASSSQGGRGYGYTF
TRBV6-1	CASSPQWDTLNYGYTF
TRBV12-3/TRBV12-4	CATNLGGDGYTF
TRBV7-2	CASRKDGAMNTEAFF
TRBV20-1	CSAKTGHTGELFF
TRBV6-2/TRBV6-3	CASSYPPRASYEQYF
TRBV27	CATSVSGQGNTGELFF